Following are 14 T cell receptor beta chains from one sample sequenced in a study of T cell responses to AZD1222 COVID-19 vaccine. Profiling relied on immunoSEQ multiplex PCR, and the TCRdb table lists in-frame clones only, not all of them. The table has nearly 95,000 clones, more than 80% seen once; the top ten hold roughly 2.4%. The starting material was peripheral blood, obtained 28 days after the second AZD1222 dose. All receptors come from an adult who received the AZD1222 COVID-19 vaccine.

V usage is TRBV7-9 and J usage is TRBJ1-1; no clear D. V lost 5 bases to trimming and J lost 6 bases, with 10 bases between them. Germline V gene sequence: CDR1 SEHNR, CDR2 FQNEAQ (reference sequence). The CDR3 consists of 12 residues. The CDR3 protein is CASSLSGAEAFF. The CDR3 DNA sequence: TGTGCCAGCAGCCTTAGTGGCGCTGAAGCTTTCTTT.

CDR3 loop: CASSGRALYGYTF. In nucleotides, the CDR3 is TGTGCCAGCAGTGGGAGGGCCCTCTATGGCTACACCTTC. V is TRBV7-8 and J is TRBJ1-2; D unclear. Germline V CDR1 and CDR2: SGHVS, FQNEAQ. Trimming left V 6 bases short and J 4 bases short, with 12 bases between. This CDR3 spans 13 amino acids.

This clone came up a few times. This chain links TRBV2 with TRBJ1-6; D gene ambiguous. Trimming stripped 7 bases from V and 5 bases from J, with 9 bases between. CDR3 length: 13 residues. Germline V CDR1 and CDR2: SNHLY, FYNNEI. CDR3 sequence reads: CASKARHNSPLHF. DNA of the CDR3: TGTGCCAGCAAGGCAAGACATAATTCACCCCTCCACTTT.

The chain carries TRBV20-1 and TRBJ2-1; 9 bases align to TRBD1. The CDR3 has 17 amino acids. The germline gives CDR1 DFQATT, CDR2 SNEGSKA (reference sequence). J gave up 1 base and V 3 bases, and 10 bases lay outside the gene matches. As DNA, the CDR3 is TGCAGTGCTAGTAGGGACAGGGACATTTGGTCCTACAATGAGCAGTTCTTC. Amino acids: CSASRDRDIWSYNEQFF.

This clone was detected a few times. This chain connects TRBV19 to TRBJ2-3, with D perhaps matching TRBD1 (6 bases). CDR1 and CDR2 from the germline V gene are LNHDA and SQIVND (reference sequence). This CDR3 has 14 residues. V was shortened by 5 bases and J by 4 bases, with 13 bases between the two germline ends. The CDR3 sequence: CASSALDSADTQYF. The CDR3 DNA follows: TGTGCCAGTAGTGCGCTGGACAGTGCAGATACGCAGTATTTT.

Of note for this clone: The sample holds other DNA sequences that translate to the same CDR3. This chain joins TRBV10-2 and TRBJ2-4, with TRBD2 identical over 10 bases. The CDR3 is 16 amino acids. Germline V gene lookup returns CDR1 WSHSY and CDR2 SAAADI. The trim removed 1 base at V and 4 bases at J, leaving 4 bases unmatched. CDR3 in amino acids: CASSELAGGLKNIQYF. For the CDR3, the DNA is TGCGCCAGCAGTGAGTTAGCGGGAGGCCTTAAAAACATTCAGTACTTC.

This clone has just a few counts. This chain uses TRBV11-3 with TRBJ2-5, with D maybe TRBD2 (5 bases). V was shortened by 8 bases and J by 4 bases, with 11 bases between the two germline ends. CDR3 length: 12 residues. Germline V gene data show CDR1 as SGHNT and CDR2 as YENEEA. The CDR3 sequence: CASSSGSETQYF. CDR3 nucleotides: TGTGCCAGCTCAAGCGGTTCAGAGACCCAGTACTTC.

The rearrangement joins TRBV5-1 to TRBJ2-7, with D possibly being TRBD2 (6 bases). The germline gives CDR1 SGHRS, CDR2 YFSETQ. The CDR3 is 13 amino acids. Trimming took 4 bases from V and 3 from J, leaving 11 bases between them. CDR3 in amino acids: CASSNLASYEQYF. The CDR3 DNA reads as TGCGCCAGCAGCAACCTAGCGAGCTACGAGCAGTACTTC.

The rearrangement links TRBV27 to TRBJ1-1; no firm D call. The V gene lost 5 bases and the J gene lost 5 bases, with 18 bases spanning the gap. Germline-derived CDR1 and CDR2 are MNHEY and SMNVEV (reference sequence). The CDR3 extends over 15 amino acids. CDR3 DNA: TGTGCCAGCAGTACAACGAAGGATTTTGGAACTGAAGCTTTCTTT. Translation: CASSTTKDFGTEAFF.

This clone showed up just once. The chain has TRBV19 and TRBJ2-4, with TRBD2 matching 7 bases. Germline V CDR1 and CDR2: LNHDA, SQIVND (reference sequence). The CDR3 runs 15 residues. V was pared by 1 base and J by 2 bases, with 2 bases of the junction left unmatched. The DNA of the CDR3 is TGTGCCAGTAGTATAGTGGGGGGGTCCAAAAACATTCAGTACTTC. It is translated as CASSIVGGSKNIQYF.

The gene calls are TRBV6-6 and TRBJ1-1; no clear D. V lost 0 bases to trimming and J lost 8 bases, with 7 bases between them. This CDR3 comprises 12 residues. Per germline, CDR1 MNHNY and CDR2 SVGAGI (reference sequence). For the CDR3, the DNA is TGTGCCAGCAGTTACTCGCGAGGGGAAGCTTTCTTT. It encodes CASSYSRGEAFF.

The V gene is TRBV7-5, the J gene TRBJ1-1. TRBV7-5 is a pseudogene segment. CDR3 length: 15 amino acids. The CDR3 sequence: CARGTRRHGNTEAFF. CDR3 DNA sequence: TGTGCCAGAGGAACGAGGCGCCACGGGAACACTGAAGCTTTCTTT.

In this sample, this clone turned up once. V usage is TRBV30 and J usage is TRBJ2-1; D is unresolved. V was clipped by 0 bases and J by 9 bases, with 12 bases between them. The CDR3 covers 13 residues. Germline CDR1 GTSNPN, CDR2 SVGIG (reference sequence). The CDR3 protein is CAWSVSLSGEQFF. DNA for the CDR3: TGTGCCTGGAGTGTAAGTCTGTCTGGTGAGCAGTTCTTC.

V gene TRBV6-6 combines with J gene TRBJ2-7; TRBD2 might be the D (5 bases). The germline V and J ends were trimmed by 10 bases and 0 bases, with 16 bases remaining between them. CDR1 is MNHNY, CDR2 SVGAGI, per germline (reference sequence). CDR3 size: 14 residues. DNA for the CDR3: TGTGCCATCTCCCCCCATAGCGTCTCCTACGAGCAGTACTTC. Residues: CAISPHSVSYEQYF.